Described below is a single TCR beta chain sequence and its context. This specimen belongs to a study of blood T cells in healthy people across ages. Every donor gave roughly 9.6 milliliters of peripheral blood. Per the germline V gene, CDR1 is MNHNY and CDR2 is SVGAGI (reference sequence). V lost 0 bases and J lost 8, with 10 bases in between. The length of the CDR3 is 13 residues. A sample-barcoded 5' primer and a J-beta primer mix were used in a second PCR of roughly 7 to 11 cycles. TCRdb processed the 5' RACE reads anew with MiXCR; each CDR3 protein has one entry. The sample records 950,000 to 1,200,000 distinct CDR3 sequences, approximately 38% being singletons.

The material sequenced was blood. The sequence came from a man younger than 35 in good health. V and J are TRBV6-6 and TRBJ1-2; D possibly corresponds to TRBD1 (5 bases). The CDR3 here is CASSYSWGDGYTF. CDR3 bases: TGTGCCAGCAGTTACTCATGGGGGGACGGCTACACCTTC.